The text below deals with one TCR beta chain. PCR primers comprised 60 Vbeta and 13 Jbeta primers. This table comes from immunoSEQ multiplex PCR, and its TCRdb copy is limited to in-frame clones, with some not included. The sample lists 150,000 to 200,000 clones, roughly four fifths occurring once. Healthy bone marrow donors supplied every sample. When sampled, the donors appeared nominally healthy, though they likely had unrecorded immune exposures. These data come from a study of cytomegalovirus exposure and HLA in healthy donors. This CDR3 is built from 15 residues. Germline-derived CDR1 and CDR2 are MNHEY and SVGAGI. Unmatched junction bases numbered 14, after V lost 6 bases and J lost 7 bases.

The rearrangement joins TRBV6-5 to TRBJ2-7; TRBD1 matches at 8 bases. What was sequenced was PBMCs. The sequence was collected from a man under 40 in good health and CMV-seronegative. The chain's CDR3 is CASRLGRQGALEQYF. Written as DNA, the CDR3 is TGTGCCAGCAGACTGGGGAGGCAGGGGGCGCTTGAGCAGTACTTC.